What follows are 21 T cell receptor beta chains derived from one specimen sequenced in a study of T cells in women clearing cervical HPV infection. TCRdb's copy holds only in-frame clones and misses some; the assay was immunoSEQ multiplex PCR. The record lists about 39,000 clones, of which the ten most abundant hold 4.5% to 6%. Sequenced material: blood buffy coat. All receptors come from a woman aged 18-69 years with a cervical HPV16 infection that either progressed to CIN3+ or cleared (not recorded which).

As for this clone: The read terminates 3 residues before the CDR3 end, so the remaining end is supplied by the germline J gene. The V and J genes are TRBV7-3 and TRBJ2-7; 9 bases are shared with TRBD2. The CDR3 has 14 residues. The V gene end was trimmed by 8 bases and the J gene end by 4 bases; junction bases not matched to a gene: 9. Germline V gives CDR1 SGHTA, CDR2 FQGTGA. CDR3 sequence: CASAPGLAGYEQYF. Partial CDR3 DNA: TGTGCCAGCGCCCCGGGGCTAGCGGGGTACGAG.

As to this clone: The CDR3 end falls 3 residues outside the read, so it is completed with the germline J gene. The chain recombines TRBV7-3 with TRBJ2-2; perhaps D is TRBD1 or TRBD2 (5 bases each). V gave up 2 bases and J gave up 6 bases, with 10 bases separating them. Germline loops: CDR1 SGHTA, CDR2 FQGTGA. The CDR3 runs to 14 residues. The CDR3 bases that were read are TGTGCCAGCAGCTTACGGCAGGGAGCCGGGGAG. Amino acid sequence: CASSLRQGAGE. The whole CDR3 protein is CASSLRQGAGELFF.

Of note for this clone: From the germline J gene comes the end of the CDR3, since the read stops 3 residues before it. The chain uses TRBV24-1 and TRBJ2-2; 9 positions match TRBD2. Trimming removed 2 bases from V and 3 bases from J; junction bases left unmatched: 6. The CDR3 runs to 17 residues. In germline, CDR1 is KGHDR, CDR2 SFDVKD. This CDR3 is CATSDSRRGGDTGELFF. The sequenced part of the CDR3 DNA is TGTGCCACCAGTGATTCTAGGCGGGGGGGCGACACCGGGGAG.

Comments on this clone: The missing CDR3 end, 3 residues past where the read stops, is filled in from the germline J gene. This chain uses TRBV19 with TRBJ1-5; 8 bases match TRBD1. This CDR3 has 17 residues. Losses at the gene ends were 5 bases for V and 6 bases for J; bases not matched to a gene: 15. The germline CDR1 and CDR2 sequences are LNHDA and SQIVND (reference sequence). The CDR3 DNA, read in part, is TGTGCCAGTAGTTTCGACAGGGGTCTGGGTCTAAGTCAGCCC. It translates to CASSFDRGLGLSQP. In full, the CDR3 is CASSFDRGLGLSQPQHF.

In the case of this clone: The read ends 3 residues shy of where the CDR3 ends; the end is completed using the germline J gene. The chain couples TRBV6-4 to TRBJ2-3; no reliable D call. Looked up from germline, CDR1 is MRHNA and CDR2 is SNTAGT. This CDR3 has 15 amino acids. V dropped 0 bases and J dropped 1 base, with 8 bases sitting between them. CDR3 sequence reads: CASSDSVAGTDTQYF. The CDR3 bases that were read are TGTGCCAGCAGTGACTCGGTAGCCGGCACAGATACG.

About this clone: The DNA ends 3 residues before the CDR3 does, and the rest of the CDR3 is filled in from the germline J gene. This sample includes further DNA sequences coding for the same CDR3. V and J are TRBV5-6 and TRBJ2-3, with TRBD1 identical over 11 bases. Germline loops: CDR1 SGHDT, CDR2 YYEEEE. This CDR3 comprises 15 residues. V gave up 3 bases and J gave up 4 bases; unmatched junction bases: 4. The CDR3 loop is CASSSDRGRADTQYF. Partial CDR3 DNA: TGTGCCAGCAGCTCGGACAGGGGGCGCGCAGATACG.

Details on this clone: The read comes to an end 3 residues before the CDR3 does, leaving the germline J gene to fill in the end. The V and J genes are TRBV5-1 and TRBJ1-2; 10 positions agree with TRBD1. The CDR3 is made up of 17 amino acids. CDR1 SGHRS and CDR2 YFSETQ come from the germline V gene. The CDR3 bases that were read are TGCGCCAGCAGCCAATATGGTGTCGGGACAGGGGCCGGAGGC. Translating it yields CASSQYGVGTGAGG. The entire CDR3 protein reads CASSQYGVGTGAGGYTF.

On this clone: The read comes to an end 3 residues before the CDR3 does, leaving the germline J gene to fill in the end. V gene TRBV6-2 or TRBV6-3 combines with J gene TRBJ2-5, with D maybe TRBD1 (7 bases). CDR1 and CDR2 (germline): MNHEY, SVGEGT. Trimming took 2 bases from V and 4 from J, leaving 14 bases between them. There are 15 residues in the CDR3. This CDR3 reads CASSYTDRRGETQYF. CDR3 DNA (partial): TGTGCCAGCAGTTACACGGACAGGAGGGGAGAGACC.

Concerning this clone: The CDR3 is cut off 3 residues early in the read; its end comes from the germline J gene. The V gene is TRBV20-1, the J gene TRBJ2-7; 8 nucleotides match TRBD1. The J segment lost 3 bases and the V segment lost 2 bases, leaving 6 bases of the junction unmatched. In germline, CDR1 is DFQATT, CDR2 SNEGSKA (reference sequence). The CDR3 loop spans 14 amino acids. The CDR3 region is CSARRPGQGYEQYF. The covered CDR3 bases are TGCAGTGCTAGACGACCAGGACAGGGCTACGAG.

For this clone: Read data end 3 residues before the CDR3 end; the end is taken from the germline J gene. The chain uses TRBV18 and TRBJ2-3; 8 nucleotides align to TRBD2. This CDR3 spans 16 amino acids. Germline V CDR1 and CDR2: KGHSH, LQKENI. With V trimmed by 3 bases and J by 4 bases, 9 bases remained unmatched. The part of the CDR3 DNA that was read is TGTGCCAGCTCACCGAGGACTAGCAGGGGCTCAGATACG. Translated: CASSPRTSRGSDT. The whole CDR3 region reads CASSPRTSRGSDTQYF.

In regard to this clone: The read halts 3 residues ahead of the CDR3 end, with the missing end drawn from the germline J gene. The chain combines TRBV19 with TRBJ2-2; TRBD1 matches at 9 bases. CDR1 is LNHDA, CDR2 SQIVND, per germline (reference sequence). J lost 2 bases, V lost 5 bases, and 6 bases had no gene match. The CDR3 runs 16 residues. This CDR3 reads CASSAKTGGNTGELFF. The CDR3 DNA, read in part, is TGTGCCAGTAGTGCCAAAACAGGGGGCAACACCGGGGAG.

The sequenced part of the CDR3 DNA is TGTGCCACGACCCTACAGGGGCCAATGAACACTGAA. Translating it yields CATTLQGPMNTE. In full, the CDR3 is CATTLQGPMNTEAFF. The chain couples TRBV12-3 or TRBV12-4 to TRBJ1-1, with TRBD1 matching 7 bases. The DNA ends 3 residues before the CDR3 does, and the rest of the CDR3 is filled in from the germline J gene. V trimming: 10 bases; J trimming: 0 bases; junction bases outside the gene matches: 11. The CDR3 consists of 15 residues.

Details on this clone: Coverage ceases 3 residues before the CDR3 finishes, and the germline J gene fills in the end. V gene TRBV7-6 combines with J gene TRBJ1-1; no clear D gene. This CDR3 spans 14 amino acids. Germline CDR1 SGHVS, CDR2 FNYEAQ. V lost 5 bases, J lost 0 bases, and 10 bases lay in between. Partial CDR3 DNA: TGTGCCAGCAGCCTCCAGGTGTTGAACACTGAA. Its protein is CASSLQVLNTE. The whole CDR3 is CASSLQVLNTEAFF.

Turning to this clone: The read ends 3 residues before the CDR3 terminus; that terminus is restored from the germline J gene. This rearrangement joins TRBV2 to TRBJ1-5, with D possibly TRBD1 on 6 matching bases. The CDR3 covers 17 residues. Trimming removed 3 bases at V and 6 bases at J, with 21 bases between. Germline CDR1 and CDR2: SNHLY and FYNNEI. CDR3 bases read: TGTGCCAGCAGTGAGTTAGGGACAATCGGTGTTAGTCAGCCC. Translating gives CASSELGTIGVSQP. The whole CDR3 region reads CASSELGTIGVSQPQHF. The entire variable domain, with the rest obtained from reference TRBV2 and TRBJ1-5, is as follows: EPEVTQTPSHQVTQMGQEVILRCVPISNHLYFYWYRQILGQKVEFLVSFYNNEISEKSEIFDDQFSVERPDGSNFTLKIRSTKLEDSAMYFCASSELGTIGVSQPQHFGDGTRLSIL.

Concerning this clone: The read terminates 3 residues ahead of where the CDR3 ends, so the germline J gene completes it. The chain joins TRBV5-1 to TRBJ1-1; TRBD1 is a possible D gene (6 bases). The germline V gene encodes CDR1 SGHRS and CDR2 YFSETQ. CDR3 length: 14 residues. V was cut by 4 bases and J by 4 bases, with 14 bases left in between. The CDR3 spells CASSLLQGSTEAFF. Incomplete CDR3 DNA: TGCGCCAGCAGCCTACTACAGGGATCCACTGAA.

About this clone: The read terminates 3 residues ahead of where the CDR3 ends, so the germline J gene completes it. V is TRBV4-1 and J is TRBJ1-2; 10 positions agree with TRBD1. This CDR3 spans 15 amino acids. CDR1 is MGHRA, CDR2 YSYEKL, per germline. The CDR3 DNA, read in part, is TGCGCCAGCAGCCACGGTGGGGGACAGGGGACCGGC. Protein sequence: CASSHGGGQGTG. In full, the CDR3 is CASSHGGGQGTGYTF.

A remark on this clone: The read terminates 3 residues before the CDR3 end, so the remaining end is supplied by the germline J gene. The J gene is TRBJ2-7, the V gene TRBV2; D gene ambiguous. The germline V and J ends were trimmed by 6 bases and 2 bases, with 17 bases remaining between them. This CDR3 contains 15 residues. Germline lookup yields CDR1 SNHLY and CDR2 FYNNEI. Partial CDR3 DNA: TGTGCCAGCAGGGTTTCTACGGGTTCCACCTACGAG. It yields the protein CASRVSTGSTYE. The CDR3 as a whole reads CASRVSTGSTYEQYF.

Note on this clone: The CDR3 end falls 3 residues outside the read, so it is completed with the germline J gene. The V gene is TRBV5-1, the J gene TRBJ1-1; TRBD1 matches at 7 bases. This CDR3 region has 18 residues. Germline CDR1 is SGHRS and CDR2 is YFSETQ. J gave up 3 bases and V 4 bases, and 18 bases lay outside the gene matches. The DNA read from the CDR3 is TGCGCCAGCAGCGAGCCCCGACAGGGTACGAATATTCACACTGAA. It specifies CASSEPRQGTNIHTE. The complete CDR3 reads CASSEPRQGTNIHTEAFF.

As for this clone: The CDR3 goes on 3 residues after the read ends, and that part is filled in from the germline J gene. The chain combines TRBV18 with TRBJ1-6, with D possibly being TRBD1 (5 bases). V lost 1 base, J lost 7 bases, and 5 bases lay in between. In germline, CDR1 is KGHSH, CDR2 LQKENI. This CDR3 is built from 13 residues. The sequenced part of the CDR3 DNA is TGTGCCAGCTCACCACGACAGAATTCACCC. It is translated as CASSPRQNSP. The full CDR3 reads CASSPRQNSPLHF. Combining the CDR3 with reference TRBV18 and TRBJ1-6 gives the whole variable domain NAGVMQNPRHLVRRRGQEARLRCSPMKGHSHVYWYRQLPEEGLKFMVYLQKENIIDESGMPKERFSAEFPKEGPSILRIQQVVRGDSAAYFCASSPRQNSPLHFGNGTRLTVT.

Concerning this clone: Read coverage stops 3 residues before the CDR3 terminus; the germline J gene supplies the remainder. The V and J genes are TRBV11-2 and TRBJ2-7; possible D gene TRBD2, 7 bases. The CDR3 extends over 15 amino acids. Germline CDR1 and CDR2: SGHAT and FQNNGV. Deletions cut 6 bases from V and 2 bases from J, with 17 bases between. The covered CDR3 bases are TGTGCCAGCAGGGGACAACTGGCGGGGGCCTACGAG. Translating gives CASRGQLAGAYE. The full CDR3 protein reads CASRGQLAGAYEQYF.

The sequenced CDR3 bases are TGTGCCAGCAGCTCAGGGGGGATAGAGACC. Translated: CASSSGGIET. Given in full, the CDR3 is CASSSGGIETQYF. This chain connects TRBV7-6 to TRBJ2-5; tentative D call: TRBD1 (7 bases). From the germline J gene comes the end of the CDR3, since the read stops 3 residues before it. From germline, CDR1 is SGHVS and CDR2 FNYEAQ. The germline V and J ends were trimmed by 4 bases and 4 bases, with 10 bases remaining between them. The CDR3 consists of 13 residues.